This T cell receptor beta chain is drawn from a study of response to subunit inactivated influenza vaccine. Broader study findings: Authors suggested seasonal influenza vaccinations each recruit few new T cells.

As concerns this clonotype: Its specificity is unknown.

In TCRdb, the RT-PCR reads were re-called with MiXCR into one record per CDR3 protein. The sample comprises roughly 780,000 distinct CDR3 sequences, around 20% of which are singletons, and roughly a tenth rests with the top ten. The sequenced sample was PBMCs from blood, obtained approximately 5 days after vaccination. The receptor was derived from a man between 50 and 59 years old who received an inactivated influenza vaccine.

The CDR3 bases are TGCAGTGCCTCCGGTGGTGCAGGAAGGCTAGCGGGGAGCACAGATACGCAGTATTTT. Protein product: CSASGGAGRLAGSTDTQYF. This rearrangement joins TRBV20-1 to TRBJ2-3; 9 bases match TRBD2. Germline-derived CDR1 and CDR2 are DFQATT and SNEGSKA (reference sequence). This CDR3 has 19 residues. V dropped 6 bases and J dropped 0; count of bases not matched to a gene: 19.